One sample yielded the 32 T cell receptor beta chains listed below, sequenced in a study of T-cell reconstitution after alpha-beta-depleted transplantation in children. Molecular barcoding with unique molecular identifiers was used for the TCRbeta library. TCRdb analysed the PCR reads with MiXCR anew, one entry per CDR3 protein. The data contain about 360,000 distinct CDR3 sequences, more than 10% of them seen just once; the ten biggest clones take up approximately 4.2%. Sequencing was performed on PBMCs, taken from the stem cell graft. All receptors derive from a human donor who donated a stem cell graft to a child with Fanconi anemia.

This chain links TRBV7-2 with TRBJ2-5; tentative D call: TRBD2 (5 bases). The germline V gene has CDR1 SGHTA and CDR2 FQGNSA. The CDR3 runs to 15 residues. V was trimmed by 3 bases and J by 0 bases, leaving 11 bases between them. The CDR3 nucleotides are TGTGCCAGCAGCTTGGGAGCTAGGCACCAAGAGACCCAGTACTTC. The encoded protein is CASSLGARHQETQYF. Drawing the rest from reference TRBV7-2 and TRBJ2-5, the complete variable domain is GAGVSQSPSNKVTEKGKDVELRCDPISGHTALYWYRQSLGQGLEFLIYFQGNSAPDKSGLPSDRFSAERTGGSVSTLTIQRTQQEDSAVYLCASSLGARHQETQYFGPGTRLLVL.

This CDR3 reads CASAQGLAYTGELFF. CDR3 DNA: TGTGCCAGCGCTCAGGGACTGGCTTACACCGGGGAGCTGTTTTTT. The V call is TRBV2, the J call TRBJ2-2; maybe TRBD2 (6 bases). Germline CDR1 is SNHLY and CDR2 is FYNNEI. V was cut by 8 bases and J by 3 bases, with 16 bases left in between. This CDR3 region has 15 residues.

CDR3 loop: CASSLLGTSRTDTQYF. The CDR3 coding sequence is TGTGCCAGCAGCTTGTTGGGGACAAGCAGGACAGATACGCAGTATTTT. This chain uses TRBV5-6 with TRBJ2-3; TRBD1 is a possible D gene (6 bases). V gave up 1 base and J gave up 3 bases, with 15 bases separating them. CDR1 and CDR2 from the germline V gene are SGHDT and YYEEEE. This CDR3 region has 16 residues.

J is TRBJ2-7 and V is TRBV5-5, with D possibly matching TRBD1 (5 bases). This CDR3 contains 13 residues. Germline-derived CDR1 and CDR2 are SGHKS and YYEKEE (reference sequence). V shed 1 base and J shed 6 bases, with 11 bases lying between them. CDR3 region: CASSLLQGGEQYF. CDR3 nucleotides: TGTGCCAGCAGCTTGCTTCAGGGCGGCGAGCAGTACTTC.

This chain links TRBV20-1 with TRBJ2-5; TRBD2 matches at 9 bases. Germline CDR1 DFQATT, CDR2 SNEGSKA (reference sequence). V shed 5 bases, J shed 6 bases, and the junction held 10 bases outside the gene matches. The CDR3 contains 14 residues. The CDR3 sequence: CSAGTLAGTQTQYF. The CDR3 nucleotides are TGCAGTGCTGGAACTCTAGCGGGGACCCAGACCCAGTACTTC.

The chain is built from TRBV7-3 and TRBJ2-6; TRBD1 might be the D (5 bases). With 4 bases removed from V and 5 bases from J, the gap between germline ends came to 6 bases. This CDR3 has 13 amino acids. Germline V gene lookup returns CDR1 SGHTA and CDR2 FQGTGA. CDR3 nucleotides: TGTGCCAGCAGCTCAGGGCGGGCCAACGTCCTGACTTTC. The encoded protein is CASSSGRANVLTF.

This clonotype came up a few times. The chain couples TRBV4-3 to TRBJ1-1; 7 bases map to TRBD1. Germline lookup yields CDR1 LGHNA and CDR2 YSLEER. V was clipped by 2 bases and J by 6 bases; unmatched bases: 9. The CDR3 consists of 15 residues. The CDR3 is CASSQTGATGAEAFF. The CDR3, as DNA: TGCGCCAGCAGCCAAACAGGGGCCACAGGAGCTGAAGCTTTCTTT.

Turning to this clonotype: A much larger clone differs from this one at a single base, so this may be a read error. V is TRBV5-1 and J is TRBJ2-5; a weak D match, TRBD1 (6 bases). This CDR3 is 13 amino acids long. The germline gives CDR1 SGHRS, CDR2 YFSETQ. Trimming left V 4 bases short and J 2 bases short, with 9 bases between. The CDR3 nucleotides are TGCGCCAGCAGCCACCAGGGGCAAGAGACCCAGTACTTC. This sequence encodes CASSHQGQETQYF.

The genes are TRBV19 and TRBJ2-4; possibly TRBD1 for D (8 bases). The V and J ends lost 7 bases and 1 base respectively, with 20 bases between them. The CDR3 is made up of 17 amino acids. The germline V gene encodes CDR1 LNHDA and CDR2 SQIVND (reference sequence). CDR3 DNA sequence: TGTGCCAGTACCCTCGGGAGGACAGGGCTGGCCAAAAACATTCAGTACTTC. As protein: CASTLGRTGLAKNIQYF.

This clonotype was counted ten times or more. V gene TRBV5-1 combines with J gene TRBJ2-3; D ambiguous. This CDR3 is 14 amino acids long. The germline gives CDR1 SGHRS, CDR2 YFSETQ. V lost 0 bases to trimming and J lost 2 bases, with 7 bases between them. The chain's CDR3 is CASSLATNTDTQYF. The CDR3 DNA follows: TGCGCCAGCAGCTTGGCGACGAACACAGATACGCAGTATTTT.

There are a few counts of this clonotype. This chain connects TRBV5-1 to TRBJ2-4; tentatively, D is TRBD1 or TRBD2 (6 bases each). The V and J ends lost 0 bases and 7 bases respectively, with 11 bases between them. The CDR3 consists of 14 residues. CDR1 and CDR2 (germline): SGHRS, YFSETQ. CDR3 amino acids: CASSLAPGANIQYF. The CDR3 nucleotides read TGCGCCAGCAGCTTGGCCCCGGGGGCGAACATTCAGTACTTC.

This sequence joins TRBV18 and TRBJ2-2, with D perhaps TRBD1 (6 bases). V dropped 1 base and J dropped 2 bases, with 17 bases sitting between them. Looked up from germline, CDR1 is KGHSH and CDR2 is LQKENI. The CDR3 has 18 amino acids. CDR3 DNA: TGTGCCAGCTCACCACTTCCCCAGGACAGATCTAACACCGGGGAGCTGTTTTTT. This translates into CASSPLPQDRSNTGELFF.

This clonotype was picked up a small number of times. The V call is TRBV19, the J call TRBJ1-2, with a tentative D call TRBD1 (6 bases). Looked up from germline, CDR1 is LNHDA and CDR2 is SQIVND (reference sequence). The CDR3 length is 15 residues. Trimming pared 4 bases from V and 5 bases from J, leaving 17 bases between. CDR3 bases: TGTGCCAGTAGTACGCAAACAGGGAAAGATTATGGCTACACCTTC. Translated: CASSTQTGKDYGYTF.

This clonotype was counted at least ten times. V usage is TRBV24-1 and J usage is TRBJ2-1; D unresolved. Germline V gives CDR1 KGHDR, CDR2 SFDVKD. The V end was cut by 4 bases, the J end by 6 bases, with 12 bases between. The CDR3 contains 14 residues. The CDR3 reads CATSDRDIANEQFF. The CDR3 DNA sequence: TGTGCCACCAGTGACCGAGACATCGCCAATGAGCAGTTCTTC.

V usage is TRBV11-2 and J usage is TRBJ1-5; TRBD1 is a possible D gene (6 bases). This CDR3 region has 15 residues. The V end lost 6 bases, the J end lost 3 bases, and 15 bases lay between the germline ends. Per the germline V gene, CDR1 is SGHAT and CDR2 is FQNNGV. CDR3 protein: CASSFSTGPNQPQHF. The CDR3, as DNA: TGTGCCAGCAGTTTTTCGACAGGCCCCAATCAGCCCCAGCATTTT.

The sample holds a few counts of this clonotype. The chain links TRBV15 to TRBJ2-2; 7 bases fit TRBD2. The CDR3 consists of 17 residues. Unmatched junction bases numbered 14, after V lost 6 bases and J lost 4 bases. Germline V CDR1 and CDR2: LNHNV, YYDKDF (reference sequence). CDR3 in DNA: TGTGCCACCAGGTTAACGCCGGGGGGAGTGTTCACCGGGGAGCTGTTTTTT. Its translation is CATRLTPGGVFTGELFF.

Only a few counts were recorded for this clonotype. The chain combines TRBV7-2 with TRBJ2-1, with 11 bases aligning to TRBD2. This CDR3 has 17 residues. J lost 6 bases, V lost 1 base, and 8 bases had no gene match. Germline loops: CDR1 SGHTA, CDR2 FQGNSA. CDR3 region: CASSLVVGTSGPNEQFF. Written as DNA, the CDR3 is TGTGCCAGCAGCTTAGTTGTGGGGACTAGCGGTCCCAATGAGCAGTTCTTC.

At least ten counts were recorded for this clonotype. The chain recombines TRBV5-1 with TRBJ2-5, with D possibly being TRBD1 (5 bases). Germline CDR1 reads SGHRS; CDR2 reads YFSETQ. V shed 0 bases and J shed 2 bases, with 11 bases lying between them. The CDR3 runs 15 residues. The CDR3 loop reads CASSLGAGYQETQYF. CDR3 nucleotide sequence: TGCGCCAGCAGCTTGGGTGCAGGGTATCAAGAGACCCAGTACTTC.

The V and J genes are TRBV20-1 and TRBJ2-1; 16 nucleotides match TRBD2. The CDR3 runs to 19 residues. The V gene end was trimmed by 8 bases and the J gene end by 3 bases; junction bases not matched to a gene: 16. Germline assignment: CDR1 DFQATT and CDR2 SNEGSKA (reference sequence). Here the CDR3 reads CSTLPPGLAGGPFYNEQFF. The CDR3 DNA follows: TGCAGTACGCTACCTCCGGGACTAGCGGGGGGGCCATTCTACAATGAGCAGTTCTTC.

The chain recombines TRBV20-1 with TRBJ2-3; D call uncertain. From germline, CDR1 is DFQATT and CDR2 SNEGSKA (reference sequence). Trimming took off 6 bases at V and 6 bases at J, with 16 bases between the two ends. The CDR3 runs to 13 residues. The CDR3 region has the DNA TGCAGTGCCTTCAGAGGTGAAAGGGATACGCAGTATTTT. As protein: CSAFRGERDTQYF.

This clonotype came up many times. The chain links TRBV6-5 to TRBJ1-2; the D gene is possibly TRBD1 (5 bases). Deletions cut 2 bases from V and 9 bases from J, with 13 bases between. The CDR3 covers 13 residues. Looked up from germline, CDR1 is MNHEY and CDR2 is SVGAGI. The chain's CDR3 is CASSYGTRASYTF. The CDR3 coding sequence is TGTGCCAGCAGTTACGGCACCAGGGCTAGCTACACCTTC.

The chain joins TRBV7-2 to TRBJ1-1; 9 bases align to TRBD1. CDR1 is SGHTA and CDR2 is FQGNSA in the germline V gene. The CDR3 runs 17 residues. J lost 4 bases, V lost 5 bases, and 14 bases had no gene match. The CDR3 DNA is TGTGCCAGCAGCAAAAACGGTTTTCGACAGGGGGGCACTGAAGCTTTCTTT. Encoded protein: CASSKNGFRQGGTEAFF. Full variable domain (missing parts from reference TRBV7-2 and TRBJ1-1): GAGVSQSPSNKVTEKGKDVELRCDPISGHTALYWYRQSLGQGLEFLIYFQGNSAPDKSGLPSDRFSAERTGGSVSTLTIQRTQQEDSAVYLCASSKNGFRQGGTEAFFGQGTRLTVV.

The V call is TRBV29-1, the J call TRBJ2-1; D gene ambiguous. Germline V gene lookup returns CDR1 SQVTM and CDR2 ANQGSEA. Deletions cut 4 bases from V and 0 bases from J, with 7 bases between. The CDR3 is made up of 13 amino acids. CDR3 region: CSVVSNSYNEQFF. CDR3 DNA sequence: TGCAGCGTTGTATCCAACTCCTACAATGAGCAGTTCTTC.

The CDR3 DNA reads as TGTGCCAGCAGCCCTCGGAGCGGGGATAGGTGGGGCACAGATACGCAGTATTTT. Its protein product is CASSPRSGDRWGTDTQYF. The chain couples TRBV3-1 to TRBJ2-3; 7 positions match TRBD2. CDR1 LGHDT and CDR2 YNNKEL come from the germline V gene (reference sequence). J lost 1 base, V lost 4 bases, and 14 bases had no gene match. The CDR3 sequence is 18 residues long.

The V call is TRBV29-1, the J call TRBJ2-2; 8 positions match TRBD1. The CDR3 sequence is 15 residues long. CDR1 and CDR2 (germline): SQVTM, ANQGSEA. With 7 bases clipped from V and 0 bases from J, the junction kept 7 bases outside the gene matches. CDR3 coding DNA: TGCAGCGCGAAACCAGGGGGCACGAACACCGGGGAGCTGTTTTTT. It specifies CSAKPGGTNTGELFF.

This clonotype was observed a few times. The V call is TRBV5-5, the J call TRBJ2-3; D might be TRBD2 (6 bases). Germline V gives CDR1 SGHKS, CDR2 YYEKEE (reference sequence). This CDR3 is built from 17 residues. Trimming stripped 3 bases from V and 0 bases from J, with 17 bases between. The CDR3 region has the DNA TGTGCCAGCAGCTCCTACACTACTAGCTTTAGCACAGATACGCAGTATTTT. Amino acid sequence: CASSSYTTSFSTDTQYF.

V and J are TRBV20-1 and TRBJ1-5, with 7 nucleotides matching TRBD1. This CDR3 has 13 amino acids. The germline V gene encodes CDR1 DFQATT and CDR2 SNEGSKA (reference sequence). Trimming at V came to 3 bases and at J to 6 bases, leaving 5 bases not matched to a gene. The CDR3 region has the DNA TGCAGTGCTAGGATACAGGGGAGTCAGCCCCAGCATTTT. It encodes CSARIQGSQPQHF.

This clonotype turned up a few times. V and J are TRBV20-1 and TRBJ1-1; weak D call: TRBD1 (5 bases). This CDR3 contains 14 residues. V shed 4 bases and J shed 6 bases, with 18 bases lying between them. In germline, CDR1 is DFQATT, CDR2 SNEGSKA (reference sequence). The CDR3 DNA sequence: TGCAGTGCTACTTCTCGGGGGAGACGTGCTGAAGCTTTCTTT. Amino acids: CSATSRGRRAEAFF.

The V call is TRBV5-1, the J call TRBJ1-2, with unresolved D. CDR3 size: 14 residues. Trimming shortened V by 2 bases and J by 8 bases, and 16 bases separated the two germline ends. CDR1 SGHRS and CDR2 YFSETQ come from the germline V gene. The CDR3 DNA is TGCGCCAGCAGCTTAGAGGACGACCGCGCGGGCTACACCTTC. This encodes CASSLEDDRAGYTF.

V gene TRBV29-1 combines with J gene TRBJ2-7; tentatively, D is TRBD1 or TRBD2 (6 bases each). The CDR3 extends over 13 amino acids. Germline CDR1 and CDR2: SQVTM and ANQGSEA. Trimming removed 5 bases from V and 3 bases from J, with 14 bases in between. CDR3 in amino acids: CSVSRGGFYEQYF. In DNA form, the CDR3 reads TGCAGCGTTAGTCGAGGGGGGTTCTACGAGCAGTACTTC.

The chain employs TRBV7-9 and TRBJ2-1; perhaps TRBD2 as D (5 bases). The CDR3 runs 14 residues. Germline-derived CDR1 and CDR2 are SEHNR and FQNEAQ (reference sequence). Trimming took off 2 bases at V and 3 bases at J, with 8 bases between the two ends. The CDR3 DNA sequence: TGTGCCAGCAGCTTAAGCGGTAACTACAATGAGCAGTTCTTC. It specifies CASSLSGNYNEQFF.

This clonotype has ten or more counts. This chain links TRBV12-3 or TRBV12-4 with TRBJ2-7; 9 bases are a match to TRBD1. The CDR3 loop spans 13 amino acids. V gave up 4 bases and J gave up 5 bases; unmatched junction bases: 3. The CDR3 protein is CASSSDRGNEQYV. In DNA form, the CDR3 reads TGTGCCAGCAGTTCGGACAGGGGCAACGAGCAGTACGTC.